These 14 T cell receptor beta chains were sequenced from one sample in a study of shared clonotypes between healthy human individuals. Using immunoSEQ multiplex PCR, the repertoire was profiled, and TCRdb retains in-frame clones only, with some absent. In the table there are 600,000 to 750,000 clones, approximately 75% of which are singletons. The sequenced sample consisted of memory CD4+ T cells sorted from blood. The subset is: CD45RA-negative fraction. These receptors originate from a woman in her twenties or thirties in good health.

The V call is TRBV7-2, the J call TRBJ2-7; a possible D gene is TRBD1 (5 bases). Germline-derived CDR1 and CDR2 are SGHTA and FQGNSA. Deletions cut 2 bases from V and 6 bases from J, with 11 bases between. This CDR3 comprises 13 residues. The CDR3 DNA follows: TGTGCCAGCAGCTTAACCCCAGGGTCCGAGCAGTACTTC. Amino acid sequence: CASSLTPGSEQYF.

J is TRBJ2-1 and V is TRBV9, with D perhaps matching TRBD2 (6 bases). This CDR3 is built from 17 residues. Looked up from germline, CDR1 is SGDLS and CDR2 is YYNGEE. The ends were cut back, 0 bases at V and 0 bases at J, with 13 bases in the middle. CDR3 in DNA: TGTGCCAGCAGCGTAGAGGGAGGCCTGAGCTCCTACAATGAGCAGTTCTTC. Protein sequence: CASSVEGGLSSYNEQFF.

The genes are TRBV7-2 and TRBJ2-5; 8 bases are a match to TRBD1. This CDR3 has 12 residues. Germline V gene data show CDR1 as SGHTA and CDR2 as FQGNSA. Unmatched junction bases numbered 7, after V lost 5 bases and J lost 11 bases. The DNA for the CDR3 is TGTGCCAGCAGCATCGGGACAGGAGGACAGTACTTC. Translated: CASSIGTGGQYF. The full variable domain, rest sourced from reference TRBV7-2 and TRBJ2-5, is GAGVSQSPSNKVTEKGKDVELRCDPISGHTALYWYRQSLGQGLEFLIYFQGNSAPDKSGLPSDRFSAERTGGSVSTLTIQRTQQEDSAVYLCASSIGTGGQYFGPGTRLLVL.

As to this clone: This same CDR3 is encoded by further DNA sequences in the sample. The rearrangement links TRBV28 to TRBJ2-7, with D possibly matching TRBD1 (6 bases). Germline lookup yields CDR1 MDHEN and CDR2 SYDVKM. The CDR3 totals 12 residues. V was trimmed by 2 bases and J by 7 bases, leaving 9 bases between them. The CDR3 nucleotides read TGTGCCAGCAGTTTACAGGGGTCGGAGCAGTACTTC. Its protein product is CASSLQGSEQYF.

The chain carries TRBV5-8 and TRBJ1-1, with D unresolved. V lost 2 bases and J 1 base, leaving 6 bases between the germline ends. Germline V gene lookup returns CDR1 SGHTS and CDR2 YDEGEE. The CDR3 loop spans 13 amino acids. The CDR3 DNA sequence: TGTGCCAGCAGCTTCTTCAAGAACACTGAAGCTTTCTTT. Protein product: CASSFFKNTEAFF. The complete variable domain, with remaining parts taken from reference TRBV5-8 and TRBJ1-1, reads EAGVTQSPTHLIKTRGQQATLRCSPISGHTSVYWYQQALGLGLQFLLWYDEGEERNRGNFPPRFSGRQFPNYSSELNVNALELEDSALYLCASSFFKNTEAFFGQGTRLTVV.

In its sample, this clone was seen once. The rearrangement joins TRBV29-1 to TRBJ1-1; D remains unclear. CDR1 is SQVTM and CDR2 is ANQGSEA in the germline V gene. V lost 1 base and J 0 bases, leaving 6 bases between the germline ends. The CDR3 totals 13 residues. CDR3 loop: CSVEGRLNTEAFF. The CDR3 nucleotides read TGCAGCGTTGAAGGCAGGTTGAACACTGAAGCTTTCTTT.

As regards this clone: Other DNA sequences within the sample encode an identical CDR3. This chain links TRBV5-1 with TRBJ2-3; 9 bases are a match to TRBD2. CDR1 SGHRS and CDR2 YFSETQ come from the germline V gene. The trim removed 0 bases at V and 2 bases at J, leaving 1 base unmatched. The CDR3 loop spans 15 amino acids. The CDR3 here is CASSLVAGATDTQYF. The CDR3 DNA reads as TGCGCCAGCAGCTTGGTAGCGGGAGCCACAGATACGCAGTATTTT.

V gene TRBV7-2 combines with J gene TRBJ2-7; 13 bases are a match to TRBD2. Trimming took 4 bases from V and 2 from J; bases not matched to a gene: 5. Germline V CDR1 and CDR2: SGHTA, FQGNSA. This CDR3 spans 16 amino acids. The CDR3 sequence is CASSSKTSGRAYEQYF. In DNA form, the CDR3 reads TGTGCCAGCAGCTCAAAAACTAGCGGGAGGGCCTACGAGCAGTACTTC.

This chain links TRBV4-1 with TRBJ2-1, with TRBD2 identical over 8 bases. CDR1 and CDR2 (germline): MGHRA, YSYEKL. The length of the CDR3 is 17 residues. Unmatched junction bases numbered 13, after V lost 1 base and J lost 8 bases. This CDR3 reads CASSQGLGLAGEDEQFF. CDR3 DNA: TGCGCCAGCAGCCAAGGGCTCGGACTAGCCGGCGAGGATGAGCAGTTCTTC.

The count of this clone is one. This rearrangement joins TRBV12-5 to TRBJ2-7; weak D call: TRBD2 (6 bases). In germline, CDR1 is LGHNT, CDR2 FRNRAP. V gave up 0 bases and J gave up 2 bases, with 14 bases separating them. The CDR3 extends over 16 amino acids. CDR3 sequence: CASGLVLGGRAYEQYF. As DNA, the CDR3 is TGTGCTAGTGGTTTGGTACTGGGAGGACGGGCCTACGAGCAGTACTTC. Looking up the rest from reference TRBV12-5 and TRBJ2-7 gives the full variable domain: DARVTQTPRHKVTEMGQEVTMRCQPILGHNTVFWYRQTMMQGLELLAYFRNRAPLDDSGMPKDRFSAEMPDATLATLKIQPSEPRDSAVYFCASGLVLGGRAYEQYFGPGTRLTVT.

The rearrangement links TRBV7-2 to TRBJ2-2; 13 bases match TRBD2. The trim removed 6 bases at V and 4 bases at J, leaving 2 bases unmatched. The CDR3 spans 15 residues. Looked up from germline, CDR1 is SGHTA and CDR2 is FQGNSA. The CDR3: CASSGLAGVTGELFF. CDR3 coding DNA: TGTGCCAGCAGTGGACTAGCGGGGGTCACCGGGGAGCTGTTTTTT. Supplemented by reference TRBV7-2 and TRBJ2-2, the full variable domain reads GAGVSQSPSNKVTEKGKDVELRCDPISGHTALYWYRQSLGQGLEFLIYFQGNSAPDKSGLPSDRFSAERTGGSVSTLTIQRTQQEDSAVYLCASSGLAGVTGELFFGEGSRLTVL.

The CDR3 protein is CASSSNRPGTGSFYEQYF. The DNA of the CDR3 is TGTGCCAGCAGCTCTAACCGACCCGGGACAGGGTCGTTCTACGAGCAGTACTTC. The chain joins TRBV11-2 to TRBJ2-7; 9 nucleotides agree with TRBD1. The CDR3 is 18 amino acids. V dropped 4 bases and J dropped 3; count of bases not matched to a gene: 16. Germline V gives CDR1 SGHAT, CDR2 FQNNGV.

This clone has only a few counts. V gene TRBV6-5 combines with J gene TRBJ1-1, with D unclear. This CDR3 spans 13 amino acids. V lost 4 bases to trimming and J lost 1 base, with 7 bases between them. The V gene's germline CDR1 is MNHEY and CDR2 SVGAGI. CDR3 sequence: CASSFEANTEAFF. The CDR3, as DNA: TGTGCCAGCAGTTTCGAGGCGAACACTGAAGCTTTCTTT.

In the case of this clone: Possible read error: a much larger clone is one base away. The V gene is TRBV28, the J gene TRBJ2-7; no firm D call. The V end was cut by 2 bases, the J end by 3 bases, with 5 bases between. This CDR3 has 12 residues. CDR1 is MDHEN, CDR2 SYDVKM, per germline. Here the CDR3 DNA reads TGTGCCAGCAGTTTAGACGGCTACGAGCAGTACTTC. As protein: CASSLDGYEQYF. Full variable domain (rest looked up from reference TRBV28 and TRBJ2-7): DVKVTQSSRYLVKRTGEKVFLECVQDMDHENMFWYRQDPGLGLRLIYFSYDVKMKEKGDIPEGYSVSREKKERFSLILESASTNQTSMYLCASSLDGYEQYFGPGTRLTVT.